The clone carrying this T cell receptor beta chain came up many times. Its antigen remains unidentified. The read halts 3 residues ahead of the CDR3 end, with the missing end drawn from the germline J gene. J lost 6 bases, V lost 3 bases, and 14 bases had no gene match. From germline, CDR1 is LNHDA and CDR2 SQIVND (reference sequence). The CDR3 spans 17 residues. Equal genomic DNA amounts from CVID and control samples were sequenced. Sequenced by immunoSEQ multiplex PCR; TCRdb stores in-frame clones only, minus some. The sample lists 30,000 to 40,000 clones, none appearing once, the ten largest making up 2.5% to 3%. The data stem from a study of T cell clonality in common variable immunodeficiency. Study results and limitations: Reportedly, TCR beta sequences from common variable immunodeficiency showed fewer deletions and N-nucleotide insertions. Compared with healthy controls, CVID subjects showed increased TCRbeta clonality, mostly in about a third.

Patients and controls were mostly of Caucasian heritage. This TCR was sampled from a person between 18 and 75 years old in good health. This chain uses TRBV19 with TRBJ1-5, with TRBD1 matching 7 bases. Source material: peripheral blood mononuclear cells. The sequenced part of the CDR3 DNA is TGTGCCAGTAGTATGTTGTTTTCGGACAGGCTGGGTCAGCCC. This gives the protein CASSMLFSDRLGQP. The whole CDR3 sequence reads CASSMLFSDRLGQPQHF.